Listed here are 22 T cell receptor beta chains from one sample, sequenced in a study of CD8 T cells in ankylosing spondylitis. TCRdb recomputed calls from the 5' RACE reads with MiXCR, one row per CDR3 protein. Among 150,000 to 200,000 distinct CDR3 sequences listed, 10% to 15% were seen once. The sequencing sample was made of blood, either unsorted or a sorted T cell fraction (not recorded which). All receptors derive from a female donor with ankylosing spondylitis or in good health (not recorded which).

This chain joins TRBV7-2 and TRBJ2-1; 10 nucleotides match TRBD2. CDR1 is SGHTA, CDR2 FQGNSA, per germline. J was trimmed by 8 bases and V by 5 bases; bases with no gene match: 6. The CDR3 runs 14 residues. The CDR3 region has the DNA TGTGCCAGCAGCCTGGGACTAGCGAACGATGAGCAGTTCTTC. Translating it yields CASSLGLANDEQFF.

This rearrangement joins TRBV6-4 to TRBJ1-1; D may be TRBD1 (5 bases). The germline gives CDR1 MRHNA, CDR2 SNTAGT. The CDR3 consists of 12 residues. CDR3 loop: CYLGAENTEAFF. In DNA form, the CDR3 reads TGTTACCTCGGGGCGGAAAACACTGAAGCTTTCTTT.

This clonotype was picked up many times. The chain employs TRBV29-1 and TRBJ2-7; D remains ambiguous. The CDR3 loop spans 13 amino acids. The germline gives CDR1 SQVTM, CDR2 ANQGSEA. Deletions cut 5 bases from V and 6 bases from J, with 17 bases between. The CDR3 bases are TGCAGCGTTTTACCTCTAGGGATATCCGAGCAGTACTTC. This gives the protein CSVLPLGISEQYF.

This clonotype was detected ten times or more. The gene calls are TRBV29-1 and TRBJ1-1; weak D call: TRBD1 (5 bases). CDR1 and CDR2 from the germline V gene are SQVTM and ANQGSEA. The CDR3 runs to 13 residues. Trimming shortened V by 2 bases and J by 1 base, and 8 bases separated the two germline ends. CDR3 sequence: CSVEYQGNTEAFF. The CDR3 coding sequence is TGCAGCGTTGAATACCAGGGGAACACTGAAGCTTTCTTT. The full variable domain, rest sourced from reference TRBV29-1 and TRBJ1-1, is SAVISQKPSRDICQRGTSLTIQCQVDSQVTMMFWYRQQPGQSLTLIATANQGSEATYESGFVIDKFPISRPNLTFSTLTVSNMSPEDSSIYLCSVEYQGNTEAFFGQGTRLTVV.

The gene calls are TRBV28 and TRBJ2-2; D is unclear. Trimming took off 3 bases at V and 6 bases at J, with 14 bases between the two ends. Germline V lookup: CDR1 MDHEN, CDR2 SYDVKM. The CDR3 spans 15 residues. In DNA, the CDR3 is TGTGCCAGCAGTTTGGGATACCGTAAAGCCGGGGAGCTGTTTTTT. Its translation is CASSLGYRKAGELFF.

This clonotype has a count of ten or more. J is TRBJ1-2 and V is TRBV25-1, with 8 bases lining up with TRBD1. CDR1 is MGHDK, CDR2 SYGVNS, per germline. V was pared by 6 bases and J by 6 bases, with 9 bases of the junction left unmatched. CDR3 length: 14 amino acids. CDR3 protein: CASRQGGFFDGYTF. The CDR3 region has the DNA TGTGCCAGCAGACAGGGGGGGTTTTTTGATGGCTACACCTTC.

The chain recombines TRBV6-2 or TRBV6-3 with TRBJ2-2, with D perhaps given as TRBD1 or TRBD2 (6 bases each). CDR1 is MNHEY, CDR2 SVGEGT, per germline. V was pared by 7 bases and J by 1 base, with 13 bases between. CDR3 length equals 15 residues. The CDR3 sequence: CASIKGGRNTGELFF. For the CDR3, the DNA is TGTGCCAGCATCAAGGGGGGAAGGAACACCGGGGAGCTGTTTTTT.

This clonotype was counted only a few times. As DNA, the CDR3 is TGTGCCAGCACCGACTGGCTGAACACCGGGGAGCTGTTTTTT. Its protein product is CASTDWLNTGELFF. The chain employs TRBV12-3 or TRBV12-4 and TRBJ2-2; D uncertain. Trimming took 7 bases from V and 1 from J, leaving 10 bases between them. This CDR3 is 14 amino acids long.

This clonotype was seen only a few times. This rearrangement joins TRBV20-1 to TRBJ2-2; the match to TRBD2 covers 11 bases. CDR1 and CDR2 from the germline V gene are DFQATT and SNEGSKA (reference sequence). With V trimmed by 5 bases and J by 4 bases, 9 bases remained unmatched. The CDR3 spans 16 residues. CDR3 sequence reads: CSAEDTLAGGTGELFF. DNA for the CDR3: TGCAGTGCTGAAGACACCCTAGCGGGAGGCACCGGGGAGCTGTTTTTT.

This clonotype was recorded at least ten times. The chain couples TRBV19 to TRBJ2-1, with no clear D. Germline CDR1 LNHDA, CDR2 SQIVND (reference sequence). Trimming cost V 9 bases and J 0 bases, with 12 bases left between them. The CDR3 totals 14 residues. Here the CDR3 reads CASQSSGSYNEQFF. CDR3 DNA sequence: TGTGCCAGCCAATCCTCGGGCTCCTACAATGAGCAGTTCTTC.

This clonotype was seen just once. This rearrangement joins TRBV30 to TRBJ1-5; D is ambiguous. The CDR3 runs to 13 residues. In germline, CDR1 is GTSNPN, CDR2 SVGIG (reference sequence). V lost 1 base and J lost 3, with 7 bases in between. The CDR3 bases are TGTGCCTGGAGTGGTCAGAACAATCAGCCCCAGCATTTT. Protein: CAWSGQNNQPQHF.

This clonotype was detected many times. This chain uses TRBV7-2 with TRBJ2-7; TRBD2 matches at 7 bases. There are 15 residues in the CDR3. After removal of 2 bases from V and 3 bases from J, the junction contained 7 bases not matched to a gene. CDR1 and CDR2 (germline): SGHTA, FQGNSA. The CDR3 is CASSLRLASRYEQYF. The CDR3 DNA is TGTGCCAGCAGCTTAAGACTAGCTAGCCGCTACGAGCAGTACTTC.

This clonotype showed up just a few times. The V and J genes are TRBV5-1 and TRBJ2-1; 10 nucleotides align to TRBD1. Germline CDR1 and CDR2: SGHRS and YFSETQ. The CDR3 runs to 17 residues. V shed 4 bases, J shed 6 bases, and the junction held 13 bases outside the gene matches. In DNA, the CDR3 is TGCGCCAGCAGCATAGAGACCGGGACAGGGGTCTCCAATGAGCAGTTCTTC. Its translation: CASSIETGTGVSNEQFF.

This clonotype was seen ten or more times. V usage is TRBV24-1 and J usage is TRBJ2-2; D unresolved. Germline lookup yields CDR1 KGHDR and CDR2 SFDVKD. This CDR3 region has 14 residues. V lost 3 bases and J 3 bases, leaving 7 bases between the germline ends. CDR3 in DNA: TGTGCCACCAGTGATCCCCATTACACCGGGGAGCTGTTTTTT. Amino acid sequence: CATSDPHYTGELFF.

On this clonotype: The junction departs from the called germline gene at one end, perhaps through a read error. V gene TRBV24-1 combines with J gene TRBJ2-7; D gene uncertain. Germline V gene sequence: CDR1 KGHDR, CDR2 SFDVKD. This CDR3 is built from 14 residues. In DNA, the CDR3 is TGTGCCACCAGTGATACGGTCCGCTCCTACGAGCAGCACTTC. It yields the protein CATSDTVRSYEQHF.

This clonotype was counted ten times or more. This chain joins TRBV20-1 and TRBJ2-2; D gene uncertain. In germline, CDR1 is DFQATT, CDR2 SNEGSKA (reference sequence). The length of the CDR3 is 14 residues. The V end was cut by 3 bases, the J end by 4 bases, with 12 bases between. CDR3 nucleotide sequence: TGCAGTGCTAGTGTCCAAGAACCCACCGGGGAGCTGTTTTTT. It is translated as CSASVQEPTGELFF.

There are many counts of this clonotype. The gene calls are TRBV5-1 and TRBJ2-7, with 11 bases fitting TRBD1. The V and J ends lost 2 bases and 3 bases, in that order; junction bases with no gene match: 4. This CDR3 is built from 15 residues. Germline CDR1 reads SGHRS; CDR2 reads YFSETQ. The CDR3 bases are TGCGCCAGCAGCTTCGGGGGACAGGGGGACTACGAGCAGTACTTC. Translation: CASSFGGQGDYEQYF.

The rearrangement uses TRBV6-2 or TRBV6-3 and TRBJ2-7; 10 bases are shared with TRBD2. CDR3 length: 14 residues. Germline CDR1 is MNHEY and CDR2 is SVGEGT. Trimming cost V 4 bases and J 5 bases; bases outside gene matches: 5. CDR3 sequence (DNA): TGTGCCAGCAGTTTAGCGGGAGGAGGGCACGAGCAGTACTTC. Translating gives CASSLAGGGHEQYF.

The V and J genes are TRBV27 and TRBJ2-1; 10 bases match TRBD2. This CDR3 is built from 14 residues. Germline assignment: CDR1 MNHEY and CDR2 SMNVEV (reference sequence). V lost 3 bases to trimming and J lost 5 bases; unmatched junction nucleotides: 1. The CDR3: CASSFSGRDNEQFF. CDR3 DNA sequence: TGTGCCAGCAGTTTCAGCGGGAGGGACAATGAGCAGTTCTTC.

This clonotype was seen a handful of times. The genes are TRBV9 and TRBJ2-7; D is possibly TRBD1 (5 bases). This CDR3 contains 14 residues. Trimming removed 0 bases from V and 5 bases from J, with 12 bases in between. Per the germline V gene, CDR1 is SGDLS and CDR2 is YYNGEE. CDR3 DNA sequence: TGTGCCAGCAGCGTAGCACAGGCCCAGGACGAGCAGTACTTC. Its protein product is CASSVAQAQDEQYF.

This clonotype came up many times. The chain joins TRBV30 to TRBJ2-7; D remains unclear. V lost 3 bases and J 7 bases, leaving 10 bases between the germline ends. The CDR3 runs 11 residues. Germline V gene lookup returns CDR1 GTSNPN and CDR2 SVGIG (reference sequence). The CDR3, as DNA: TGTGCCTGGAGGTCCTTTGGGGAGCAGTACTTC. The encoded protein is CAWRSFGEQYF.

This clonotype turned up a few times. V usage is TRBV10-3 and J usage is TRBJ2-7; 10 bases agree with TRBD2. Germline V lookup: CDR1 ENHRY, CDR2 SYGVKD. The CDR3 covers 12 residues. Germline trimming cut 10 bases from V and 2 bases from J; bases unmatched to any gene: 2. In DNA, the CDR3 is TGTGCCACTCTAGCGGGGGCCTACGAGCAGTACTTC. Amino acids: CATLAGAYEQYF.